This is a list of T cell receptor beta chains from one sample in a study of identical twins. TCRdb reprocessed the 5' RACE reads with MiXCR, giving one entry per CDR3 protein. The table shows 200,000 to 250,000 distinct CDR3 sequences, with 5.5% to 7.5% occurring only once. The same data also contributed to another study, on T cells expressing NK-cell markers.

The material sequenced was CD8+ T cells sorted from blood. The receptor source for this set is a young woman in good health. The CDR3 runs from the conserved cysteine through the conserved F or W. The order of the fields is J gene, V gene, CDR3 protein.

j_call: TRBJ2-3
v_call: TRBV4-3
cdr3_aa: CASSQGYGQFTDTQYF

j_call: TRBJ2-7
v_call: TRBV2
cdr3_aa: CASRKGGEQYF

j_call: TRBJ2-1
v_call: TRBV6-2/TRBV6-3
cdr3_aa: CASSPHGEYNEQFF

j_call: TRBJ2-1
v_call: TRBV12-3/TRBV12-4
cdr3_aa: CASSSGTSEGEQFF

j_call: TRBJ1-1
v_call: TRBV12-3/TRBV12-4
cdr3_aa: CASSKTINTEAFF

j_call: TRBJ2-7
v_call: TRBV7-9
cdr3_aa: CASSLPPGQVTSEQYF

j_call: TRBJ2-1
v_call: TRBV20-1
cdr3_aa: CSANEDRAGNGSYNEQFF

j_call: TRBJ2-3
v_call: TRBV20-1
cdr3_aa: CSASTGTADTQYF

j_call: TRBJ2-7
v_call: TRBV7-2
cdr3_aa: CASKALAGVGGEQYF

j_call: TRBJ1-6
v_call: TRBV27
cdr3_aa: CASSLGHPTPLHF

j_call: TRBJ2-3
v_call: TRBV9
cdr3_aa: CASATSGVSDTQYF

j_call: TRBJ2-1
v_call: TRBV5-3
cdr3_aa: CARSDPGSVYNEQFF

j_call: TRBJ1-1
v_call: TRBV7-2
cdr3_aa: CASSFVRAEAFF

j_call: TRBJ2-1
v_call: TRBV3-1
cdr3_aa: CASSLGWAYNEQFF

j_call: TRBJ2-3
v_call: TRBV7-3
cdr3_aa: CASSVIGGPTDTQYF

j_call: TRBJ2-1
v_call: TRBV12-3/TRBV12-4
cdr3_aa: CASRDPRGNEQFF

j_call: TRBJ2-3
v_call: TRBV27
cdr3_aa: CASSLWGAFTDTQYF

j_call: TRBJ2-2
v_call: TRBV27
cdr3_aa: CASSSGVNTGELFF

j_call: TRBJ2-7
v_call: TRBV20-1
cdr3_aa: CSAILVGEQYF

j_call: TRBJ2-3
v_call: TRBV7-9
cdr3_aa: CASSLVTGPDTQYF

j_call: TRBJ2-2
v_call: TRBV6-4
cdr3_aa: CASSEDNTGELFF

j_call: TRBJ2-3
v_call: TRBV7-8
cdr3_aa: CASSSDRAKISTDTQYF

j_call: TRBJ1-2
v_call: TRBV11-2
cdr3_aa: CASSLGATGPYGYTF

j_call: TRBJ2-2
v_call: TRBV5-1
cdr3_aa: CASSDWNTGELFF

j_call: TRBJ2-5
v_call: TRBV10-3
cdr3_aa: CAISDSGGRETQYF

j_call: TRBJ2-7
v_call: TRBV4-3
cdr3_aa: CASSRGTGDFDEQYF

j_call: TRBJ2-7
v_call: TRBV6-2/TRBV6-3
cdr3_aa: CASSSGTTGGGQYF

j_call: TRBJ1-2
v_call: TRBV24-1
cdr3_aa: CATCREYYGYTF

j_call: TRBJ2-7
v_call: TRBV7-9
cdr3_aa: CASSAGRSYEQYF

j_call: TRBJ2-7
v_call: TRBV7-9
cdr3_aa: CASSQAPTSYEQYF

j_call: TRBJ2-7
v_call: TRBV7-9
cdr3_aa: CASSFVEGAYEQYF

j_call: TRBJ2-7
v_call: TRBV20-1
cdr3_aa: CSARDRLAPEVGREQYF

j_call: TRBJ2-7
v_call: TRBV20-1
cdr3_aa: CSARDPTSGRSYEQYF

j_call: TRBJ2-7
v_call: TRBV12-3/TRBV12-4
cdr3_aa: CASSSEIYEQYF

j_call: TRBJ2-7
v_call: TRBV7-2
cdr3_aa: CASSLRPYEQYF

j_call: TRBJ2-5
v_call: TRBV25-1
cdr3_aa: CASSELGETQYF

j_call: TRBJ1-1
v_call: TRBV11-2
cdr3_aa: CASSPWTGGPEAFF

j_call: TRBJ2-5
v_call: TRBV7-2
cdr3_aa: CASSRGVGETQYF

j_call: TRBJ2-7
v_call: TRBV18
cdr3_aa: CASSLKTGTSGSHEQYF

j_call: TRBJ2-7
v_call: TRBV4-3
cdr3_aa: CASSPWAGSSEQYF

j_call: TRBJ2-7
v_call: TRBV5-1
cdr3_aa: CASSLASEQYF

j_call: TRBJ1-1
v_call: TRBV5-6
cdr3_aa: CASSLTTGAGTEAFF